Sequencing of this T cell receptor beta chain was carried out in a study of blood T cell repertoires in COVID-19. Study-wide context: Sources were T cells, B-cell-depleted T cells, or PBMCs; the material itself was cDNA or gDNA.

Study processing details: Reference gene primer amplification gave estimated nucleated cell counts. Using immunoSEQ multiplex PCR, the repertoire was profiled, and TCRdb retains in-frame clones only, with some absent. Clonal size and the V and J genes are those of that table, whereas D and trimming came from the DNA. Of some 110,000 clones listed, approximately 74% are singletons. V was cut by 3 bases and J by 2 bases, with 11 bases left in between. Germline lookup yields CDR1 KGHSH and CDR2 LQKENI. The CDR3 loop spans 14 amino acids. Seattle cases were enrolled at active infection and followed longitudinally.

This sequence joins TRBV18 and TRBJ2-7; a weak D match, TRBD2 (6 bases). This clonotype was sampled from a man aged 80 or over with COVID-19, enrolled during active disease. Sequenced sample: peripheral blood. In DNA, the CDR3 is TGTGCCAGCTCACCGCCGGGAGTCCCCTACGAGCAGTACTTC. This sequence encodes CASSPPGVPYEQYF.